The 9 T cell receptor beta chains presented below share a single source sample, sequenced in a study of cytomegalovirus exposure and HLA in healthy donors. PCR involved 60 Vbeta and 13 Jbeta primers. The data were produced by immunoSEQ multiplex PCR, yet TCRdb's version contains in-frame clones alone and is incomplete. The table has around 91,000 clones, under 75% seen once. The sample taken for sequencing was PBMCs. These receptors all come from a human donor in good health.

The J gene is TRBJ2-1, the V gene TRBV7-2, with 11 bases matching TRBD2. This CDR3 has 16 residues. Germline V gene lookup returns CDR1 SGHTA and CDR2 FQGNSA. V trimming: 2 bases; J trimming: 8 bases; junction bases outside the gene matches: 8. CDR3: CASSLPLAGGLDEQFF. Written as DNA, the CDR3 is TGTGCCAGCAGCTTACCCTTAGCGGGGGGGCTAGATGAGCAGTTCTTC.

This clone was detected only once. At the DNA level, this CDR3 is encoded by other sequences in the same sample as well. The chain combines TRBV5-1 with TRBJ2-3, with D maybe TRBD1 (6 bases). The germline V gene has CDR1 SGHRS and CDR2 YFSETQ. This CDR3 region has 15 residues. V was trimmed by 4 bases and J by 6 bases, leaving 18 bases between them. The CDR3 here is CASSARTAQGDTQYF. CDR3 nucleotide sequence: TGCGCCAGCAGCGCCAGGACAGCCCAGGGGGATACGCAGTATTTT. Full variable domain (missing parts from reference TRBV5-1 and TRBJ2-3): KAGVTQTPRYLIKTRGQQVTLSCSPISGHRSVSWYQQTPGQGLQFLFEYFSETQRNKGNFPGRFSGRQFSNSRSEMNVSTLELGDSALYLCASSARTAQGDTQYFGPGTRLTVL.

This clone has just a few counts. This sequence joins TRBV6-5 and TRBJ2-2, with unresolved D. The germline V gene has CDR1 MNHEY and CDR2 SVGAGI. The CDR3 spans 14 residues. V dropped 1 base and J dropped 6 bases, with 9 bases sitting between them. The CDR3 protein is CASSYYTPPGELFF. Written as DNA, the CDR3 is TGTGCCAGCAGTTACTACACCCCTCCCGGGGAGCTGTTTTTT.

V and J are TRBV5-6 and TRBJ2-3; no firm D call. Germline values: CDR1 SGHDT, CDR2 YYEEEE. With 3 bases removed from V and 6 bases from J, the gap between germline ends came to 8 bases. CDR3 length equals 12 residues. The CDR3 DNA reads as TGTGCCAGCAGCTCCCTCCCCGATACGCAGTATTTT. Its translation is CASSSLPDTQYF.

The chain links TRBV6-5 to TRBJ1-1; 7 bases map to TRBD1. Germline V gene data show CDR1 as MNHEY and CDR2 as SVGAGI. V gave up 4 bases and J gave up 1 base; unmatched junction bases: 3. The CDR3 is made up of 14 amino acids. CDR3 sequence: CASSSDRRNTEAFF. CDR3 DNA: TGTGCCAGCAGTTCGGACAGGAGGAACACTGAAGCTTTCTTT.

The chain recombines TRBV4-1 with TRBJ2-2; 9 bases fit TRBD2. Germline-derived CDR1 and CDR2 are MGHRA and YSYEKL. The CDR3 has 17 residues. With V trimmed by 5 bases and J by 2 bases, 9 bases remained unmatched. The CDR3 DNA is TGCGCCAGCAGCAGGACCCAGCGGGGGGCTAACACCGGGGAGCTGTTTTTT. This encodes CASSRTQRGANTGELFF.

This rearrangement joins TRBV18 to TRBJ1-4; D possibly corresponds to TRBD1 (6 bases). Germline values: CDR1 KGHSH, CDR2 LQKENI. CDR3 length equals 15 residues. V lost 3 bases and J lost 0, with 8 bases in between. This chain's CDR3 is CASSPTGTTNEKLFF. The DNA for the CDR3 is TGTGCCAGCTCACCCACAGGGACAACTAATGAAAAACTGTTTTTT.

In this sample, this clone turned up a few times. This chain uses TRBV6-4 with TRBJ1-1; the D gene is possibly TRBD1 (6 bases). This CDR3 is 14 amino acids long. Germline-derived CDR1 and CDR2 are MRHNA and SNTAGT. Trimming removed 5 bases from V and 10 bases from J, with 20 bases in between. DNA for the CDR3: TGTGCCAGCAGTCTTGAACAGGGTAGTGGGGTAGCTTTCTTT. As protein: CASSLEQGSGVAFF.

The chain links TRBV4-3 to TRBJ2-2, with 10 bases fitting TRBD2. The CDR3 has 20 amino acids. In germline, CDR1 is LGHNA, CDR2 YSLEER. The V and J ends lost 2 bases and 1 base, in that order; junction bases with no gene match: 13. The CDR3 here is CASSQRGSGGARRNTGELFF. CDR3 sequence (DNA): TGCGCCAGCAGCCAAAGGGGAAGCGGGGGGGCTAGAAGGAACACCGGGGAGCTGTTTTTT.